The 22 T cell receptor beta chains presented below share a single source sample, sequenced in a study of regulatory T cells in long-lasting Graves disease. CDR3-region Arm-PCR and iRepertoire HTBI primers produced the TCR beta libraries. TCRdb itself ran the multiplex PCR reads through MiXCR, one entry per CDR3 protein. Among 540,000 or so distinct CDR3 sequences listed, roughly 13% were seen once. The sample's time point: newly diagnosed GD, antithyroid drugs for less than 3 months. Isolated PBMC RNA provided the starting material for the TCR library. Another study also made use of these data, one on T cells in Graves' hyperthyroidism and ophthalmopathy.

Sequenced material: peripheral blood mononuclear cells (PBMCs), taken at new diagnosis, from a patient treated with antithyroid drugs. All receptors derive from a young man with Graves disease.

This clonotype was picked up many times. The CDR3 nucleotides are TGTGCCAGCAGTTCTCCGGGACTAGCGACCTACGAGCAGTACTTC. It specifies CASSSPGLATYEQYF. The chain has TRBV12-3 or TRBV12-4 and TRBJ2-7, with 10 positions matching TRBD2. V trimming: 4 bases; J trimming: 2 bases; junction bases outside the gene matches: 5. CDR3 size: 15 residues.

The sample holds a few counts of this clonotype. The rearrangement links TRBV30 to TRBJ2-3; maybe TRBD2 (6 bases). In germline, CDR1 is GTSNPN, CDR2 SVGIG (reference sequence). The CDR3 loop spans 11 amino acids. Trimming pared 5 bases from V and 7 bases from J, leaving 10 bases between. CDR3 residues: CAWDLANTQYF. DNA of the CDR3: TGTGCCTGGGATCTAGCGAATACGCAGTATTTT.

In this sample, this clonotype turned up many times. The CDR3 sequence is CSASEQRGNQPQHF. CDR3 in DNA: TGCAGTGCTAGCGAACAGAGGGGCAATCAGCCCCAGCATTTT. This chain joins TRBV20-1 and TRBJ1-5; no definite D call. Per germline, CDR1 DFQATT and CDR2 SNEGSKA (reference sequence). With 3 bases removed from V and 2 bases from J, the gap between germline ends came to 11 bases. The CDR3 loop spans 14 amino acids.

This clonotype was seen ten or more times. The chain is built from TRBV11-2 and TRBJ1-1; D gene uncertain. Germline V gene data show CDR1 as SGHAT and CDR2 as FQNNGV. This CDR3 is 14 amino acids long. Trimming cost V 1 base and J 3 bases, with 9 bases left between them. The DNA for the CDR3 is TGTGCCAGCAGCTTAGGTATCGGGCACACTGAAGCTTTCTTT. It codes for CASSLGIGHTEAFF. Together with reference TRBV11-2 and TRBJ1-1, the CDR3 gives the full variable domain: EAGVAQSPRYKIIEKRQSVAFWCNPISGHATLYWYQQILGQGPKLLIQFQNNGVVDDSQLPKDRFSAERLKGVDSTLKIQPAKLEDSAVYLCASSLGIGHTEAFFGQGTRLTVV.

This clonotype has a count of ten or more. The chain employs TRBV2 and TRBJ2-7; 7 bases match TRBD1. J gave up 6 bases and V 7 bases, and 12 bases lay outside the gene matches. This CDR3 comprises 14 residues. Germline V gene data show CDR1 as SNHLY and CDR2 as FYNNEI. CDR3 bases: TGTGCCAGCATGCTACGACAGGGATTAGGCGAGCAGTACTTC. Translating gives CASMLRQGLGEQYF.

This clonotype has at least ten counts. The chain combines TRBV12-3 or TRBV12-4 with TRBJ1-4, with 8 bases aligning to TRBD1. Losses at the gene ends were 7 bases for V and 4 bases for J; bases not matched to a gene: 5. This CDR3 has 14 residues. This chain's CDR3 is CASTPQGGNEKLFF. CDR3 coding DNA: TGTGCCAGCACTCCACAGGGGGGTAATGAAAAACTGTTTTTT.

This clonotype showed up many times. The chain recombines TRBV20-1 with TRBJ2-3; tentatively, D is TRBD1 (6 bases). The germline V gene encodes CDR1 DFQATT and CDR2 SNEGSKA (reference sequence). The CDR3 totals 12 residues. V was clipped by 0 bases and J by 5 bases, with 6 bases between them. This CDR3 is CSAREGGDTQYF. The DNA of the CDR3 is TGCAGTGCTAGAGAAGGGGGAGATACGCAGTATTTT.

This clonotype showed up many times. V gene TRBV12-3 or TRBV12-4 combines with J gene TRBJ2-7, with 7 nucleotides matching TRBD2. This CDR3 has 14 amino acids. V dropped 6 bases and J dropped 2; count of bases not matched to a gene: 7. The CDR3 protein is CASRSSSGPYEQYF. CDR3 in DNA: TGTGCCAGCAGATCATCTAGCGGACCCTACGAGCAGTACTTC.

This clonotype has ten or more counts. This chain links TRBV29-1 with TRBJ2-6, with D possibly matching TRBD2 (6 bases). Trimming pared 5 bases from V and 0 bases from J, leaving 11 bases between. Germline CDR1 is SQVTM and CDR2 is ANQGSEA. The CDR3 contains 15 residues. CDR3 sequence: CSVHGEVSGANVLTF. The CDR3 DNA is TGCAGCGTTCACGGGGAGGTCTCTGGGGCCAACGTCCTGACTTTC. The full variable domain, its missing parts supplied by reference TRBV29-1 and TRBJ2-6, is SAVISQKPSRDICQRGTSLTIQCQVDSQVTMMFWYRQQPGQSLTLIATANQGSEATYESGFVIDKFPISRPNLTFSTLTVSNMSPEDSSIYLCSVHGEVSGANVLTFGAGSRLTVL.

In this sample, this clonotype turned up many times. The chain combines TRBV6-4 with TRBJ2-1; perhaps TRBD1 as D (6 bases). Trimming pared 0 bases from V and 3 bases from J, leaving 6 bases between. CDR1 and CDR2 (germline): MRHNA, SNTAGT. The CDR3 has 14 amino acids. CDR3 sequence: CASSDSGGYNEQFF. Written as DNA, the CDR3 is TGTGCCAGCAGTGACTCAGGGGGCTACAATGAGCAGTTCTTC.

The sample holds many counts of this clonotype. The rearrangement links TRBV20-1 to TRBJ2-7; 8 nucleotides align to TRBD2. Germline-derived CDR1 and CDR2 are DFQATT and SNEGSKA (reference sequence). Trimming at V came to 6 bases and at J to 4 bases, leaving 11 bases not matched to a gene. The CDR3 runs 14 residues. In nucleotides, the CDR3 is TGCAGTGCAAGCGAGCGGGAGCTCGTGTACGAGCAGTACTTC. This translates into CSASERELVYEQYF.

This clonotype turned up a few times. The chain combines TRBV30 with TRBJ2-5; 12 bases agree with TRBD1. V was clipped by 5 bases and J by 12 bases; unmatched bases: 13. The CDR3 runs 14 residues. Germline V gene lookup returns CDR1 GTSNPN and CDR2 SVGIG (reference sequence). The CDR3 region is CAWGPGQGADYEYF. The DNA of the CDR3 is TGTGCCTGGGGGCCGGGACAGGGGGCAGACTACGAGTACTTC. The whole variable domain, filled in from reference TRBV30 and TRBJ2-5, reads SQTIHQWPATLVQPVGSPLSLECTVEGTSNPNLYWYRQAAGRGLQLLFYSVGIGQISSEVPQNLSASRPQDRQFILSSKKLLLSDSGFYLCAWGPGQGADYEYFGPGTRLLVL.

This clonotype was found a few times. The CDR3 protein is CTRRDARTDTQYF. CDR3 nucleotide sequence: TGCACAAGGCGGGACGCTCGCACAGATACGCAGTATTTT. The chain uses TRBV20-1 and TRBJ2-3, with a possible D match to TRBD2 (6 bases). CDR1 DFQATT and CDR2 SNEGSKA come from the germline V gene (reference sequence). The CDR3 has 13 residues.

This clonotype was found a few times. This chain uses TRBV29-1 with TRBJ1-2; D uncertain. The CDR3 spans 15 residues. The V end was cut by 6 bases, the J end by 0 bases, with 17 bases between. Germline V gene data show CDR1 as SQVTM and CDR2 as ANQGSEA. The DNA of the CDR3 is TGCAGCGTCGCACTCAGCACGTATACTAACTATGGCTACACCTTC. It is translated as CSVALSTYTNYGYTF.

The chain couples TRBV5-1 to TRBJ1-4; D not certain. V gave up 3 bases and J gave up 0 bases, with 6 bases separating them. The CDR3 is 14 amino acids. Germline V gene data show CDR1 as SGHRS and CDR2 as YFSETQ. As DNA, the CDR3 is TGCGCCAGCAGCTCTTCTACAACTAATGAAAAACTGTTTTTT. It encodes CASSSSTTNEKLFF.

This clonotype turned up a few times. The germline gene is not matched at one end of the junction; a read error may be the cause. This chain connects TRBV11-2 to TRBJ2-7; D is perhaps TRBD1 (5 bases). The CDR3 totals 17 residues. Per the germline V gene, CDR1 is SGHAT and CDR2 is FQNNGV. CDR3 sequence reads: CASSQDPTTVGWYEQYF. DNA of the CDR3: TGCGCCAGCAGCCAAGACCCCACGACAGTGGGTTGGTACGAGCAGTACTTC.

The chain recombines TRBV2 with TRBJ2-5; 8 nucleotides line up with TRBD1. With 8 bases clipped from V and 5 bases from J, the junction kept 16 bases outside the gene matches. CDR1 is SNHLY, CDR2 FYNNEI, per germline. The CDR3 covers 16 residues. CDR3 bases: TGTGCCAGCTCAGGGGGCCGGGACAGGCATCAGGAGACCCAGTACTTC. Residues: CASSGGRDRHQETQYF.

V is TRBV27 and J is TRBJ2-1; maybe TRBD1 (5 bases). The V and J ends lost 6 bases and 7 bases respectively, with 10 bases between them. This CDR3 is built from 12 residues. CDR1 is MNHEY, CDR2 SMNVEV, per germline (reference sequence). The CDR3 DNA reads TGTGCCAGCAGGGACACGTTGAATGAGCAGTTCTTC. It encodes CASRDTLNEQFF.

The chain couples TRBV6-1 to TRBJ2-3; perhaps TRBD2 as D (5 bases). Germline CDR1 MNHNS, CDR2 SASEGT. This CDR3 spans 15 amino acids. Trimming cost V 6 bases and J 0 bases, with 13 bases left between them. The DNA of the CDR3 is TGTGCCAGCAGGCCCGGGGAGCTTAGCACAGATACGCAGTATTTT. This gives the protein CASRPGELSTDTQYF.

This clonotype was detected a few times. The rearrangement joins TRBV25-1 to TRBJ2-7; 9 bases line up with TRBD1. The trim removed 4 bases at V and 1 base at J, leaving 8 bases unmatched. The CDR3 is 16 residues long. Germline values: CDR1 MGHDK, CDR2 SYGVNS. As DNA, the CDR3 is TGTGCCAGCAGTGCGACCTCCGGGACAGGGTCCTACGAGCAGTACTTC. Translated: CASSATSGTGSYEQYF.

The chain combines TRBV27 with TRBJ2-2; 8 bases are a match to TRBD1. The V and J ends lost 6 bases and 7 bases, in that order; junction bases with no gene match: 10. This CDR3 contains 15 residues. Germline V CDR1 and CDR2: MNHEY, SMNVEV (reference sequence). The DNA of the CDR3 is TGTGCCAGCAGCCAACGCCAGGGGGCGAACGGGGAGCTGTTTTTT. Encoded protein: CASSQRQGANGELFF.

This clonotype was observed at least ten times. The CDR3, as DNA: TGTGCCAGCGCAGGGCAGAGCCAAGAGACCCAGTACTTC. Its protein product is CASAGQSQETQYF. The gene calls are TRBV2 and TRBJ2-5, with D possibly TRBD1 on 5 matching bases. CDR3 length: 13 residues. Per germline, CDR1 SNHLY and CDR2 FYNNEI. V lost 8 bases and J lost 1, with 11 bases in between. Variable domain in full (rest from reference TRBV2 and TRBJ2-5): EPEVTQTPSHQVTQMGQEVILRCVPISNHLYFYWYRQILGQKVEFLVSFYNNEISEKSEIFDDQFSVERPDGSNFTLKIRSTKLEDSAMYFCASAGQSQETQYFGPGTRLLVL.